The rows below give T cell receptor beta chains drawn from one sample of a study of T cell responses to AZD1222 COVID-19 vaccine. The method was immunoSEQ multiplex PCR; TCRdb's version includes in-frame clones alone and lacks a portion of them. Of about 99,000 clones detected, about 90% appear once; the ten largest clones hold around 3.1%. The sample was peripheral blood, taken on day 0 of AZD1222 vaccination. All receptors derive from an adult in good health. Each CDR3 is given with its conserved first and last residue. Each record gives: CDR3 protein, CDR3 DNA, J gene, CDR3 length, V gene, clone size, D gene. D genes are given only for firm matches. A clone size is listed for some rows: how often the clone was seen (once, few, many), or a class if it is expanded.

CDR3aa: CASSYRDRGHGYTF
CDR3nt: TGTGCCAGCAGCTATCGGGACAGGGGGCATGGCTACACCTTC
j_gene: TRBJ1-2
len: 14
v_gene: TRBV5-4
abundance: -
d_gene: TRBD1

CDR3aa: CSVEVGNTIYF
CDR3nt: TGCAGCGTTGAAGTCGGAAACACCATATATTTT
j_gene: TRBJ1-3
len: 11
v_gene: TRBV29-1
abundance: few
d_gene: -

CDR3aa: CASSSMGQGSVSYQPQHF
CDR3nt: TGTGCCAGCAGCTCAATGGGACAGGGATCGGTCTCTTATCAGCCCCAGCATTTT
j_gene: TRBJ1-5
len: 18
v_gene: TRBV13
abundance: -
d_gene: TRBD1

CDR3aa: CASSTRNTEAFF
CDR3nt: TGTGCCAGCTCAACGCGGAACACTGAAGCTTTCTTT
j_gene: TRBJ1-1
len: 12
v_gene: TRBV18
abundance: -
d_gene: -

CDR3aa: CASSPPGSSYNEQFF
CDR3nt: TGTGCCAGCAGCCCACCCGGGAGCTCCTACAATGAGCAGTTCTTC
j_gene: TRBJ2-1
len: 15
v_gene: TRBV5-1
abundance: -
d_gene: -

CDR3aa: CASSQVLGGNQPQHF
CDR3nt: TGCGCCAGCAGCCAGGTGCTAGGCGGCAATCAGCCCCAGCATTTT
j_gene: TRBJ1-5
len: 15
v_gene: TRBV4-3
abundance: -
d_gene: -

CDR3aa: CASSTRQGGGELFF
CDR3nt: TGTGCCAGTAGTACCCGACAGGGGGGTGGGGAGCTGTTTTTT
j_gene: TRBJ2-2
len: 14
v_gene: TRBV19
abundance: few
d_gene: TRBD1

CDR3aa: CAISDGGTSTDTQYF
CDR3nt: TGTGCCATCAGTGATGGGGGGACTAGCACAGATACGCAGTATTTT
j_gene: TRBJ2-3
len: 15
v_gene: TRBV10-3
abundance: -
d_gene: -

CDR3aa: CASSSGTSGANVLTF
CDR3nt: TGTGCCAGCAGCTCTGGGACTTCAGGGGCCAACGTCCTGACTTTC
j_gene: TRBJ2-6
len: 15
v_gene: TRBV13
abundance: few
d_gene: -

CDR3aa: CASKGTGFGEKLFF
CDR3nt: TGTGCCAGTAAGGGGACAGGGTTCGGCGAAAAACTGTTTTTT
j_gene: TRBJ1-4
len: 14
v_gene: TRBV19
abundance: -
d_gene: TRBD1

CDR3aa: CASSPRDVFGNTIYF
CDR3nt: TGTGCCAGCAGCCCACGGGACGTTTTCGGAAACACCATATATTTT
j_gene: TRBJ1-3
len: 15
v_gene: TRBV6-5
abundance: -
d_gene: -

CDR3aa: CASTTDRGGQPQHF
CDR3nt: TGTGCCAGTACCACCGACAGGGGAGGTCAGCCCCAGCATTTT
j_gene: TRBJ1-5
len: 14
v_gene: TRBV19
abundance: -
d_gene: TRBD1

CDR3aa: CASSHRGDGELFF
CDR3nt: TGTGCCAGCAGCCACCGTGGAGACGGGGAGCTGTTTTTT
j_gene: TRBJ2-2
len: 13
v_gene: TRBV3-1/TRBV3-2
abundance: -
d_gene: -

CDR3aa: CASSRTSSPETQYF
CDR3nt: TGTGCCAGCAGCCGCACTAGCTCTCCTGAGACCCAGTACTTC
j_gene: TRBJ2-5
len: 14
v_gene: TRBV6-2/TRBV6-3
abundance: -
d_gene: -

CDR3aa: CATSDRSPSVYNEQFF
CDR3nt: TGTGCCACCAGTGATAGGAGCCCCTCTGTGTACAATGAGCAGTTCTTC
j_gene: TRBJ2-1
len: 16
v_gene: TRBV24-1
abundance: -
d_gene: -

CDR3aa: CASTLTEGLGHNEQFF
CDR3nt: TGTGCCAGTACCCTCACCGAAGGACTAGGTCACAATGAGCAGTTCTTC
j_gene: TRBJ2-1
len: 16
v_gene: TRBV19
abundance: -
d_gene: TRBD2

CDR3aa: CASGLVSDTQYF
CDR3nt: TGTGCTAGTGGTTTGGTTTCAGATACGCAGTATTTT
j_gene: TRBJ2-3
len: 12
v_gene: TRBV12-5
abundance: -
d_gene: -

CDR3aa: CASSQDLGSKVSFF
CDR3nt: TGCGCCAGCAGCCAAGATCTCGGCAGTAAAGTATCTTTCTTT
j_gene: TRBJ1-1
len: 14
v_gene: TRBV4-3
abundance: -
d_gene: -

CDR3aa: CASSTLTGRGNTIYF
CDR3nt: TGTGCCAGCAGCACACTGACAGGGCGTGGAAACACCATATATTTT
j_gene: TRBJ1-3
len: 15
v_gene: TRBV11-2
abundance: few
d_gene: TRBD1

CDR3aa: CASSLLPARNSGTYYGYTF
CDR3nt: TGTGCCAGCAGCTTGTTGCCCGCGCGGAACTCGGGCACTTACTATGGCTACACCTTC
j_gene: TRBJ1-2
len: 19
v_gene: TRBV5-1
abundance: once
d_gene: -

CDR3aa: CASSQDLGMRPQHF
CDR3nt: TGCGCCAGCAGCCAAGATCTGGGGATGCGGCCCCAGCATTTT
j_gene: TRBJ1-5
len: 14
v_gene: TRBV4-3
abundance: -
d_gene: -

CDR3aa: CASSRGGGNTEAFF
CDR3nt: TGTGCCAGCAGCAGAGGGGGCGGAAACACTGAAGCTTTCTTT
j_gene: TRBJ1-1
len: 14
v_gene: TRBV6-5
abundance: -
d_gene: TRBD1

CDR3aa: CASSTGVRNTEAFF
CDR3nt: TGTGCCAGCAGCACGGGGGTACGGAACACTGAAGCTTTCTTT
j_gene: TRBJ1-1
len: 14
v_gene: TRBV7-2
abundance: -
d_gene: -

CDR3aa: CASSSDGYYGYTF
CDR3nt: TGTGCCAGCTCATCGGACGGATACTATGGCTACACCTTC
j_gene: TRBJ1-2
len: 13
v_gene: TRBV18
abundance: once
d_gene: -

CDR3aa: CASSRTGGAYEQYF
CDR3nt: TGTGCCAGTAGCCGGACAGGTGGGGCCTACGAGCAGTACTTC
j_gene: TRBJ2-7
len: 14
v_gene: TRBV19
abundance: -
d_gene: TRBD1

CDR3aa: CASSLRLKKETQYF
CDR3nt: TGTGCCAGCAGCTTAAGGCTAAAAAAAGAGACCCAGTACTTC
j_gene: TRBJ2-5
len: 14
v_gene: TRBV7-2
abundance: once
d_gene: -

CDR3aa: CACLRDGGTEAFF
CDR3nt: TGTGCCTGCCTCCGGGACGGGGGGACTGAAGCTTTCTTT
j_gene: TRBJ1-1
len: 13
v_gene: TRBV30
abundance: -
d_gene: -

CDR3aa: CASSTSSSNTQYF
CDR3nt: TGTGCCAGCAGTACGTCTTCGTCTAATACGCAGTATTTT
j_gene: TRBJ2-3
len: 13
v_gene: TRBV12-3/TRBV12-4
abundance: -
d_gene: -

CDR3aa: CASSLAGDEKLFF
CDR3nt: TGTGCCAGCAGCTTGGCCGGGGATGAAAAACTGTTTTTT
j_gene: TRBJ1-4
len: 13
v_gene: TRBV5-6
abundance: -
d_gene: -